Included here is one T cell receptor (beta chain) sequence, with context. Its antigen is still unknown. With 60 Vbeta and 13 Jbeta primers, the PCR was carried out. The data were produced by immunoSEQ multiplex PCR, yet TCRdb's version contains in-frame clones alone and is incomplete. The sample has 100,000 to 150,000 clones; 15% to 20% are singletons. The CDR3 is 13 amino acids. Per the germline V gene, CDR1 is SGHNT and CDR2 is YENEEA. The V and J ends lost 3 bases and 5 bases, in that order; junction bases with no gene match: 4. The data originate from a study of cytomegalovirus exposure and HLA in healthy donors. Whole-study findings and limits: Being indistinguishable, some V segments were excluded, TRBV6-2 and TRBV6-3 among them.

The sequenced sample consisted of PBMCs. The chain uses TRBV11-3 and TRBJ2-7; 7 nucleotides match TRBD1. This clonotype originated in a female donor in good health and CMV-seropositive. In DNA, the CDR3 is TGTGCCAGCAGCTTGAACAGGGGCCACGAGCAGTACTTC. Translating it yields CASSLNRGHEQYF.